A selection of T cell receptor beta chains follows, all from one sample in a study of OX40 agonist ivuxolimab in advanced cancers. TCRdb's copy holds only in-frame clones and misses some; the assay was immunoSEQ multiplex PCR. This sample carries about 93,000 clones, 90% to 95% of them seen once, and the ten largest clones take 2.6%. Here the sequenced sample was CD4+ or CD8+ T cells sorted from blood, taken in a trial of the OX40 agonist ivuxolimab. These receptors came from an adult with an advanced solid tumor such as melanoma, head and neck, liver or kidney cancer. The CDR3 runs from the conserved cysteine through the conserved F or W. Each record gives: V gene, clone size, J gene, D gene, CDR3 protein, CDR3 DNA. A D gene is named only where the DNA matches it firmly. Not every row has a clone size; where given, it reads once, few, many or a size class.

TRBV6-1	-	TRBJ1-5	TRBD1	CASSEWGTGVSNQPQHF	TGTGCCAGCAGTGAATGGGGGACAGGGGTGAGTAATCAGCCCCAGCATTTT
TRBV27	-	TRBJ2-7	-	CASSFIGYAYEQYF	TGTGCCAGCAGTTTCATCGGGTACGCCTACGAGCAGTACTTC
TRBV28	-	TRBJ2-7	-	CASSLGRIDYEQYF	TGTGCCAGCAGTTTAGGGCGGATTGATTACGAGCAGTACTTC
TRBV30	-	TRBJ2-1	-	CAWSVSLPVGGQFF	TGTGCCTGGAGTGTCTCACTCCCCGTAGGCGGGCAGTTCTTC
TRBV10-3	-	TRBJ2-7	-	CAISDYYRNPYEQYF	TGTGCCATCAGTGATTATTACCGAAACCCCTACGAGCAGTACTTC
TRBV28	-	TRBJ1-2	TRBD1	CASSFFPTGSYGYTF	TGTGCCAGCAGTTTCTTCCCGACAGGGAGCTATGGCTACACCTTC
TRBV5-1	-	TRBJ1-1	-	CASSPLPENTEAFF	TGCGCCAGCAGCCCCTTACCGGAGAACACTGAAGCTTTCTTT
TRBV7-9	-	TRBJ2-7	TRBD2	CASSWSGRAYEQYF	TGTGCCAGCAGCTGGAGCGGGAGAGCCTACGAGCAGTACTTC
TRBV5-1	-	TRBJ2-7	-	CASSLDRSSYEQYF	TGCGCCAGCAGCTTGGACCGCAGCTCCTACGAGCAGTACTTC
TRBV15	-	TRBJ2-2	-	CATGRTPNTGELFF	TGTGCCACCGGTCGGACCCCAAACACCGGGGAGCTGTTTTTT
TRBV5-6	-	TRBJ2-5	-	CASSLSPGMGETQYF	TGTGCCAGCAGCTTATCCCCAGGGATGGGAGAGACCCAGTACTTC
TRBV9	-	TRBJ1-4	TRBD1	CASSVDTGTGGGEKLFF	TGTGCCAGCAGCGTAGATACCGGGACAGGGGGCGGAGAAAAACTGTTTTTT
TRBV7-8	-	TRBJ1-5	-	CAIGPLGQPQHF	TGTGCCATCGGACCTTTGGGCCAGCCCCAGCATTTT
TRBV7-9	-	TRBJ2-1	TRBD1	CASSSGDRGTHEQFF	TGTGCCAGCAGCTCGGGGGACAGGGGTACCCATGAGCAGTTCTTC
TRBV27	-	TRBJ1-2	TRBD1	CASSFGQGGGYTF	TGTGCCAGCAGTTTCGGACAGGGAGGGGGCTACACCTTC
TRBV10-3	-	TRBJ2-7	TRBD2	CAAGTSGYEQYF	TGTGCCGCCGGGACTAGCGGATACGAGCAGTACTTC
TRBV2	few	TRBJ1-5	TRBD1	CASATGTDDQPQHF	TGTGCCAGCGCTACAGGGACAGATGATCAGCCCCAGCATTTT
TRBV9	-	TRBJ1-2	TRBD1	CASSGPGQLVNGYTF	TGTGCCAGCAGCGGGCCGGGACAGCTGGTAAACGGCTACACCTTC
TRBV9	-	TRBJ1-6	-	CASSVGDLRRGNSPLHF	TGTGCCAGCAGCGTAGGGGACCTCCGGAGGGGTAATTCACCCCTCCACTTT
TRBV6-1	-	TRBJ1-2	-	CASSVHQQGSSYGYTF	TGTGCCAGCAGTGTCCATCAACAGGGTTCTAGCTATGGCTACACCTTC
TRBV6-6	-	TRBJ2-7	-	CASSKSYEQYF	TGTGCCAGCAGTAAGTCCTACGAGCAGTACTTC
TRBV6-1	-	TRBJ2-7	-	CASSIDSQTYEQYF	TGTGCCAGCAGTATAGACAGCCAGACCTACGAGCAGTACTTC
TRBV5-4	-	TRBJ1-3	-	CASSPVPGGNTIYF	TGTGCCAGCAGTCCGGTCCCTGGTGGAAACACCATATATTTT
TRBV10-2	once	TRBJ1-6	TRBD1	CASSEVGDRGSNNSPLHF	TGCGCCAGCAGTGAAGTTGGGGACAGGGGTAGCAATAATTCACCCCTCCACTTT
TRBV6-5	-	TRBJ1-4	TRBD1	CASRWGQGYEKLFF	TGTGCCAGCAGATGGGGACAGGGGTATGAAAAACTGTTTTTT
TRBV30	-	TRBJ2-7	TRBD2	CAWSVSPAGGWGDEQYF	TGTGCCTGGAGTGTTTCTCCGGCGGGAGGGTGGGGGGACGAGCAGTACTTC
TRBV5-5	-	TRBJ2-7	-	CASTSFETEYEQYF	TGTGCCAGCACCTCCTTCGAGACAGAATACGAGCAGTACTTC
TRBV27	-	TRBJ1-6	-	CASSLSRQPFSYNSPLHF	TGTGCCAGCAGTTTATCGCGGCAGCCTTTCTCCTATAATTCACCCCTCCACTTT
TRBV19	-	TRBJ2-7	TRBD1	CASSPSTGGYEQYF	TGTGCCAGTAGTCCTTCGACAGGGGGCTACGAGCAGTACTTC
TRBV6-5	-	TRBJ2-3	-	CASSRGGGLTDTQYF	TGTGCCAGCAGTCGAGGGGGGGGGCTAACAGATACGCAGTATTTT
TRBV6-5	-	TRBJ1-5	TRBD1	CASSHRGIQPQHF	TGTGCCAGCAGCCACAGGGGGATCCAGCCCCAGCATTTT